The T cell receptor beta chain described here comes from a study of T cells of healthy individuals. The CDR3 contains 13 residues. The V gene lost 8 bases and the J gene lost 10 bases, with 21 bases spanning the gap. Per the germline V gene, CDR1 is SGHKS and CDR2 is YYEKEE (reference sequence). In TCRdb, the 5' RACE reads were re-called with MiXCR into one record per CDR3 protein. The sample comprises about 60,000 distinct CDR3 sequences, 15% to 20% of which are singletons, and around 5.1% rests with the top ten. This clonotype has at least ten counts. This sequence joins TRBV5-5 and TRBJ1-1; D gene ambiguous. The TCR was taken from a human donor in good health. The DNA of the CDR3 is TGTGCCAGTAAGAGAGACGTCTTCTCAGGAGCTTTCTTT. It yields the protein CASKRDVFSGAFF.